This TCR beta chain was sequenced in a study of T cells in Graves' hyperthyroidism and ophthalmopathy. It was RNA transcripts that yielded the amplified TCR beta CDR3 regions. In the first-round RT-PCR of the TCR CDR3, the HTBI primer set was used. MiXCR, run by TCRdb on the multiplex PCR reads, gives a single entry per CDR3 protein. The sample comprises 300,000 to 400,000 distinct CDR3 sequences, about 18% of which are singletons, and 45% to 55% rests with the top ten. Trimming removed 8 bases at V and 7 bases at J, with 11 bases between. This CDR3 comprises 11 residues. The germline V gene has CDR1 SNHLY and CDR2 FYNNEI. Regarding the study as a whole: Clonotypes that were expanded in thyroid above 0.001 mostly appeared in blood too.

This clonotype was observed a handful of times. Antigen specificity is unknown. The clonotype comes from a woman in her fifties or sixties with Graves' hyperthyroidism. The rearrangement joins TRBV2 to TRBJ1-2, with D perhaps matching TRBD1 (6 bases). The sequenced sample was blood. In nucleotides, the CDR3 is TGTGCCAGCCAAGGGGGATTTGGCTACACCTTC. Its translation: CASQGGFGYTF.